This T cell receptor beta chain originates from a study of T cells in Graves' hyperthyroidism and ophthalmopathy. Whole-study findings and limits: Among clonotypes expanded in thyroid above 0.001, most were also found in blood.

This clonotype was counted many times. Its antigen is unidentified. Amplified TCR beta CDR3 regions came from RNA transcripts. During a first-round RT-PCR of the TCR CDR3, the HTBI primer set was used. TCRdb passed the multiplex PCR reads through MiXCR, listing each CDR3 protein once. The table shows around 250,000 distinct CDR3 sequences, with roughly 15% occurring only once. The CDR3 totals 14 residues. Trimming stripped 0 bases from V and 4 bases from J, with 7 bases between. CDR1 SGDLS and CDR2 YYNGEE come from the germline V gene. Not enrolled were patients with uncontrolled infection, other autoimmune disease, pregnancy or lactation.

The V call is TRBV9, the J call TRBJ2-2; a possible D gene is TRBD2 (5 bases). The sequencing sample was made of blood. This clonotype was obtained from a woman aged 18-29 years with Graves' ophthalmopathy. CDR3: CASSVGGSTGELFF. The DNA of the CDR3 is TGTGCCAGCAGCGTAGGAGGGAGCACCGGGGAGCTGTTTTTT.